Below, one TCR beta chain is given with its context. This clonotype has ten or more counts. This receptor's antigen is unknown. Per-base qualities were not stored, and no clone one base away is much larger. TCR beta CDR3 regions were amplified from RNA transcripts. The TCR CDR3 was subjected to a first round of RT-PCR using the HTBI primer set and the Qiagen OneStep RT-PCR kit. Libraries were constructed in a second round of multiplex PCR, after which size selection and purification were performed. Libraries were sequenced paired-end with 100 bp reads on an Illumina HiSeq2000. In the original analysis: SOAPnuke was used to process the raw data, removing reads that contained adapters or uncalled bases, had a mean Phred below 15, or lacked an exact match to the constant primer or identifier. High-quality paired reads were merged using COPE v1.2.5, and each unique nucleotide sequence was defined as a clonotype. MiTCR v1.1 was used to align the clonotypes against IMGT TRBV, TRBD and TRBJ reference segments. The analysis was restricted to V-J combinations with a frequency above 0.0001, which together covered 99% to 99.2% of the repertoires. The TCS score was defined as the ratio of F50 (clonal expansion) to E x V (chaos), calculated using BLOSUM62-based TCRdist between CDR3 peptides within each V-J. Welch's t-statistics and random forest reduced just over 500 V-J features to 13, which were used in a naive Bayes classifier (R e1071). TCRdb cleaned the public reads at Q25 with fastp, built clones with MiXCR and kept in-frame beta chains. Identical CDR3 proteins give one entry, which carries the most common genes and DNA. None of the V and J calls come from the authors' own analysis; TCRdb made them. This sample lists 200,000 to 300,000 distinct CDR3 sequences; approximately 25% were detected once. The ten largest clones capture about a third of the sample.

This record belongs to a study of T cells in Graves' hyperthyroidism and ophthalmopathy (dated by TCRdb to about 2019). Describing the broader study: Peripheral blood was collected at initial diagnosis, before any treatment. The paper reports TCR Vbeta CDR3 sequencing of roughly 140 peripheral blood samples: 43 ophthalmopathy, some 80 hyperthyroidism and around 17 progressor patients. The 75 to 100 discovery patients were divided at random into training and test sets in a 7:3 ratio. To identify TCR V-J signatures that set the groups apart, the researchers used a discovery cohort of more than 95 patients, made up of 43 with Graves' ophthalmopathy and some 60 with stable Graves' hyperthyroidism. In roughly six Graves' hyperthyroidism patients, the study also compared T-cell repertoires from thyroid tissue with T-cell repertoires from blood. An independent validation cohort of under 20 hyperthyroidism patients and approximately 15 patients who later progressed to ophthalmopathy tested prospective prediction of ophthalmopathy. Following sampling, methimazole starting at 30 mg daily was given to hyperthyroidism patients, and high-dose intravenous methylprednisolone was given to ophthalmopathy patients. Study-level results and caveats: Blood samples also contained most of the expanded thyroid clonotypes (frequency above 0.001), which suggests that blood repertoires may reflect thyroid immune responses. Sample size was not statistically predetermined, and blinding of investigators to group allocation was not performed. A model built on a 13 V-J signature distinguished ophthalmopathy from stable hyperthyroidism, reaching roughly 88% sensitivity and 81% to 83% specificity in cross-validation and 80%/75% in testing. In validation, the model predicted progression to ophthalmopathy a median of 6.5 months before onset, with 65% to 71% sensitivity and just under 75% specificity.

Via the germline V gene, CDR1 is MNHEY and CDR2 SVGAGI. Reading from cysteine to phenylalanine, the CDR3 counts 15 amino acids. Here the CDR3 DNA is all that survives: 45 bases in frame from base 1. V is cut back by 7 bases and J by 2 bases, with 6 bases in the junction unmatched. In the ophthalmopathy patients, disease was moderately to severely active, with a Clinical Activity Score of 3 or more, a NOSPECS grade of 4 or more, and a duration of less than 3 months. The study excluded patients with uncontrolled infections, other autoimmune diseases, pregnancy or lactation. Diagnoses were based on clinical symptoms, serum thyroxine and TRAb, thyroid ultrasound and orbital computed tomography. PBMCs were isolated from about 9 ml of fresh peripheral blood by Ficoll-Paque density gradient centrifugation. Total RNA was extracted with Trizol reagent, and quality was checked on an Agilent 2100 Bioanalyzer.

This TCR derives from a woman in her forties with Graves' ophthalmopathy. The chain employs TRBV6-5 and TRBJ2-2, with 8 central nucleotides matching TRBD2. Source material: blood. The encoded CDR3 is CASTLLAVNTGELFF. In nucleotides, the sequence is TGTGCCAGCACCCTACTAGCGGTAAACACCGGGGAGCTGTTTTTT.